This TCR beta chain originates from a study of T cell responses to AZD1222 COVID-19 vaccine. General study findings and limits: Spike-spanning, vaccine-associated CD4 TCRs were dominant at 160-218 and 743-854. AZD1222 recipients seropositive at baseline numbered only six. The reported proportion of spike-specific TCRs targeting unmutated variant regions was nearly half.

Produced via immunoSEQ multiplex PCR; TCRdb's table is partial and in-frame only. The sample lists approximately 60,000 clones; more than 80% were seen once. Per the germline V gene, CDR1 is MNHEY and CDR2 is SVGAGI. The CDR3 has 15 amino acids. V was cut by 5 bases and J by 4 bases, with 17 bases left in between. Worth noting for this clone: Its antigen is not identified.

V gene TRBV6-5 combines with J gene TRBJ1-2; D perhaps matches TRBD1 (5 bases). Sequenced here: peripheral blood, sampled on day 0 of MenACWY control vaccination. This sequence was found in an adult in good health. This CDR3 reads CASSTPPVQGYGYTF. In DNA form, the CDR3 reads TGTGCCAGCAGTACTCCCCCCGTTCAGGGCTATGGCTACACCTTC.